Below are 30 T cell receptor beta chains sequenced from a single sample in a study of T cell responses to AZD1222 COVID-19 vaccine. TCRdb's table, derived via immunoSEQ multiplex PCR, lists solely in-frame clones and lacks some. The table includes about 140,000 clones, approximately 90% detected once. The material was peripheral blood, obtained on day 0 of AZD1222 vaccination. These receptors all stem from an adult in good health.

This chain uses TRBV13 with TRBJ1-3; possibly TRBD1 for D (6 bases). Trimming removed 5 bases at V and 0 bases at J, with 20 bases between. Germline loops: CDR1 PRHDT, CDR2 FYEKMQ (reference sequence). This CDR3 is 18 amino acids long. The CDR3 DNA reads TGTGCCAGCAGCGCTACGGGGGCCCGAACAGGCTCTGGAAACACCATATATTTT. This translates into CASSATGARTGSGNTIYF.

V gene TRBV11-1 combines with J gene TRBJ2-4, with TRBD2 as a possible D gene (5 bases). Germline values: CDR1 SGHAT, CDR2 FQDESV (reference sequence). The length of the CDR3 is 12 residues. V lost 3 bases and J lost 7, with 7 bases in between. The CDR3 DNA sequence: TGTGCCAGCAGCTTCGGGGTGAACATTCAGTACTTC. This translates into CASSFGVNIQYF.

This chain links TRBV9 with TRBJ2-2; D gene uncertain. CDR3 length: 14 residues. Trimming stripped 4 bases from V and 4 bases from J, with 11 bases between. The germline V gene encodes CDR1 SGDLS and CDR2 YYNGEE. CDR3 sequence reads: CASSSREPTGELFF. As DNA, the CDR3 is TGTGCCAGCAGCTCGCGCGAACCCACCGGGGAGCTGTTTTTT.

CDR3 amino acids: CASSFMDRLVWDYGYTF. The CDR3 DNA follows: TGTGCCAGCAGCTTTATGGACAGGCTAGTTTGGGACTATGGCTACACCTTC. The V and J genes are TRBV7-6 and TRBJ1-2; 7 bases fit TRBD1. Trimming cost V 3 bases and J 3 bases; bases outside gene matches: 13. CDR3 length equals 17 residues. From germline, CDR1 is SGHVS and CDR2 FNYEAQ.

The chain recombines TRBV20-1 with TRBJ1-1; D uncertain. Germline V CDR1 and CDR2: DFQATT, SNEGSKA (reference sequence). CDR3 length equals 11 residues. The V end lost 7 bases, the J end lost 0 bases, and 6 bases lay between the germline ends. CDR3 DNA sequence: TGCAGTGTTTATATGAACACTGAAGCTTTCTTT. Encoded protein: CSVYMNTEAFF.

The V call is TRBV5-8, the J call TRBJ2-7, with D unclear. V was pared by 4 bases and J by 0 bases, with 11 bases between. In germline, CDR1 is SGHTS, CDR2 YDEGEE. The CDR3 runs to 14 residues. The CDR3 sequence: CASSLWTRSYEQYF. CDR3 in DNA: TGTGCCAGCAGCCTCTGGACCCGCTCCTACGAGCAGTACTTC.

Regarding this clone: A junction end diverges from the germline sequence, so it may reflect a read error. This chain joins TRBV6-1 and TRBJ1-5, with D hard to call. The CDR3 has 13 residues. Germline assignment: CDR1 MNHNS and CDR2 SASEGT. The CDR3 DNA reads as TGTGCCAGCAGTGAAGATGTGTACACCTCATTTACTTTT. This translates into CASSEDVYTSFTF.

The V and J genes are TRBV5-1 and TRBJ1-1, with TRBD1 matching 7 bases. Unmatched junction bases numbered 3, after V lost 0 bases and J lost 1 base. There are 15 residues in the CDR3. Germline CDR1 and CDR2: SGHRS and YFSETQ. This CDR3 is CASSLEGAGNTEAFF. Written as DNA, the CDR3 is TGCGCCAGCAGCTTGGAGGGGGCGGGGAACACTGAAGCTTTCTTT.

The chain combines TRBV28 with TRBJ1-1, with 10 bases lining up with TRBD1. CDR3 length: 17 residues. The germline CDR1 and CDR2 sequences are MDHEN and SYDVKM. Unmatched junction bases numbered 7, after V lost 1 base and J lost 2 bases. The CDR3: CASSLSGTGDLNTEAFF. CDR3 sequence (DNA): TGTGCCAGCAGTTTATCCGGGACAGGGGACCTTAACACTGAAGCTTTCTTT. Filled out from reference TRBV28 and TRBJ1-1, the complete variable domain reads DVKVTQSSRYLVKRTGEKVFLECVQDMDHENMFWYRQDPGLGLRLIYFSYDVKMKEKGDIPEGYSVSREKKERFSLILESASTNQTSMYLCASSLSGTGDLNTEAFFGQGTRLTVV.

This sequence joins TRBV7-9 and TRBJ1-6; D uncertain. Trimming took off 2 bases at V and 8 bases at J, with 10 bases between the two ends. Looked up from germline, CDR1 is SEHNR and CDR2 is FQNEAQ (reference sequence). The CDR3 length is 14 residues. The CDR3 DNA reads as TGTGCCAGCAGCTTATCACCTGCCGATTCACCCCTCCACTTT. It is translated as CASSLSPADSPLHF.

CDR3 protein: CASSWDGGNIQYF. The CDR3 nucleotides read TGTGCCAGCAGTTGGGATGGGGGAAACATTCAGTACTTC. J is TRBJ2-4 and V is TRBV27; either TRBD1 or TRBD2 may fit D (5 bases each). CDR1 and CDR2 from the germline V gene are MNHEY and SMNVEV (reference sequence). The V gene lost 4 bases and the J gene lost 6 bases, with 10 bases spanning the gap. This CDR3 has 13 residues.

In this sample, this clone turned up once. As DNA, the CDR3 is TGCGCCAGCAGGAGAGGCCTAGCGGAAAACTACGAGCAGTACTTC. It specifies CASRRGLAENYEQYF. The chain has TRBV4-3 and TRBJ2-7, with TRBD2 matching 7 bases. The CDR3 runs 15 residues. Trimming removed 6 bases from V and 3 bases from J; junction bases left unmatched: 11. Germline loops: CDR1 LGHNA, CDR2 YSLEER.

CDR3 DNA sequence: TGCGCCAGCAGCCCTTTCTTGAGAGGGTACTATGGCTACACCTTC. Its protein product is CASSPFLRGYYGYTF. The V gene is TRBV5-1, the J gene TRBJ1-2, with D unclear. V lost 4 bases to trimming and J lost 3 bases, with 16 bases between them. The germline V gene has CDR1 SGHRS and CDR2 YFSETQ. The CDR3 contains 15 residues.

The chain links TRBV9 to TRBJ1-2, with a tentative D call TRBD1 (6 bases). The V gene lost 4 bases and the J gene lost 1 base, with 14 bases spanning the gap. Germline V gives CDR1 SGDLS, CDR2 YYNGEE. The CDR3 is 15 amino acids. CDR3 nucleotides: TGTGCCAGCAGCCCACAGGGAGGGGGTAACTATGGCTACACCTTC. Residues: CASSPQGGGNYGYTF.

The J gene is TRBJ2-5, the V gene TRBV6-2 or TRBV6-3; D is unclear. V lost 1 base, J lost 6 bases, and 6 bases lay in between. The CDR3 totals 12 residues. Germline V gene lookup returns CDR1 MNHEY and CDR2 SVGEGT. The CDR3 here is CASSYLGQTQYF. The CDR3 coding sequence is TGTGCCAGCAGTTACTTGGGTCAGACCCAGTACTTC.

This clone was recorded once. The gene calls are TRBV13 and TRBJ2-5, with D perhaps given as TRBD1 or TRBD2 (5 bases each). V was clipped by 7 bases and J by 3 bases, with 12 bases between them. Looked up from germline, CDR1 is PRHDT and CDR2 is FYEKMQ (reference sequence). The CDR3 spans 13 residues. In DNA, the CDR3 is TGTGCCAGCAACTCGCGAGGGGAAGAGACCCAGTACTTC. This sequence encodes CASNSRGEETQYF. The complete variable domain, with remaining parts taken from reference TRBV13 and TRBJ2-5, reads AAGVIQSPRHLIKEKRETATLKCYPIPRHDTVYWYQQGPGQDPQFLISFYEKMQSDKGSIPDRFSAQQFSDYHSELNMSSLELGDSALYFCASNSRGEETQYFGPGTRLLVL.

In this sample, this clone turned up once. The chain's CDR3 is CASSYSTHPNTGELFF. The DNA for the CDR3 is TGTGCCAGCAGTTACTCGACTCATCCGAACACCGGGGAGCTGTTTTTT. The chain employs TRBV6-5 and TRBJ2-2; D is unresolved. The CDR3 extends over 16 amino acids. Per germline, CDR1 MNHEY and CDR2 SVGAGI. The V end lost 0 bases, the J end lost 0 bases, and 8 bases lay between the germline ends.

CDR3 bases: TGTGCCAGCAACGTTGAGGGGATCTGGGGGCCCCAGCATTTT. Translated: CASNVEGIWGPQHF. The chain has TRBV2 and TRBJ1-5; D is possibly TRBD1 (5 bases). This CDR3 is 14 amino acids long. V was cut by 7 bases and J by 9 bases, with 19 bases left in between. CDR1 and CDR2 from the germline V gene are SNHLY and FYNNEI. Together with reference TRBV2 and TRBJ1-5, the CDR3 gives the full variable domain: EPEVTQTPSHQVTQMGQEVILRCVPISNHLYFYWYRQILGQKVEFLVSFYNNEISEKSEIFDDQFSVERPDGSNFTLKIRSTKLEDSAMYFCASNVEGIWGPQHFGDGTRLSIL.

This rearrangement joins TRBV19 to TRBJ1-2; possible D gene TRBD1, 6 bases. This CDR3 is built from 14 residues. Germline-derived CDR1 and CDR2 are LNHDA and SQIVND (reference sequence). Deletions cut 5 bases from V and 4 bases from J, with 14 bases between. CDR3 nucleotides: TGTGCCAGTAGTCCAAACAGGGAAAGCTATGGCTACACCTTC. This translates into CASSPNRESYGYTF.

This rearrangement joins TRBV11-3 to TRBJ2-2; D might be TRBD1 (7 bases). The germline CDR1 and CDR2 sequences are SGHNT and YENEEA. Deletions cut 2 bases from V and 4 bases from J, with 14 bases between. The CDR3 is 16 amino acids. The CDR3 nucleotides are TGTGCCAGCAGCTTACCGCGGGACAGTTTCACCGGGGAGCTGTTTTTT. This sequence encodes CASSLPRDSFTGELFF.

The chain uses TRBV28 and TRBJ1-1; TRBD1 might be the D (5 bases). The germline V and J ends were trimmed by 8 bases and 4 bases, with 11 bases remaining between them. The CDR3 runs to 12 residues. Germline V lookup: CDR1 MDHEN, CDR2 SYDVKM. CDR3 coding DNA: TGTGCCAGCTATAGGGGATTCACTGAAGCTTTCTTT. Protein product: CASYRGFTEAFF.

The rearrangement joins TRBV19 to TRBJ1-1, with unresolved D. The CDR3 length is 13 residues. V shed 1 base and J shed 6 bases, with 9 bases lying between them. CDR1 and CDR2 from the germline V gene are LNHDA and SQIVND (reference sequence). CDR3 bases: TGTGCCAGTAGTATAGGCAGGCTAGCTGAAGCTTTCTTT. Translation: CASSIGRLAEAFF.

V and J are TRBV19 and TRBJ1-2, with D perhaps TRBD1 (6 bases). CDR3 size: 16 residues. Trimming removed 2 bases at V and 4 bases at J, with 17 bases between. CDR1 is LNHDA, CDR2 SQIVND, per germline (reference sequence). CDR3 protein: CASSITTGSPGYGYTF. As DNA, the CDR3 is TGTGCCAGTAGTATAACTACAGGGTCCCCCGGCTATGGCTACACCTTC.

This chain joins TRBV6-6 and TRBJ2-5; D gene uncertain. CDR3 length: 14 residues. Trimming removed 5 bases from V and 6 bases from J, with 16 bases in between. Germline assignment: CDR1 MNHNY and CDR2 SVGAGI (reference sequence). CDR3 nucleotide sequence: TGTGCCAGCAGTGCCAAAGGGATCTCCCAGACCCAGTACTTC. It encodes CASSAKGISQTQYF.

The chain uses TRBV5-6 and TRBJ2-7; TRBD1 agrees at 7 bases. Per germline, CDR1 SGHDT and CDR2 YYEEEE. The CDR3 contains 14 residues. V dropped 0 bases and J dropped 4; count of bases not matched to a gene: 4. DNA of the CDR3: TGTGCCAGCAGCTTGGACAGGGGTTTTTACGAGCAGTACTTC. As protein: CASSLDRGFYEQYF.

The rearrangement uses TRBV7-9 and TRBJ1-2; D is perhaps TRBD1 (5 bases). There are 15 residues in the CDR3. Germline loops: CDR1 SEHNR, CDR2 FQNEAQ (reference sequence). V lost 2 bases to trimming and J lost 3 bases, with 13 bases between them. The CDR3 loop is CASSLQGEGDYGYTF. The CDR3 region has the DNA TGTGCCAGCAGCTTACAGGGAGAGGGAGACTATGGCTACACCTTC.

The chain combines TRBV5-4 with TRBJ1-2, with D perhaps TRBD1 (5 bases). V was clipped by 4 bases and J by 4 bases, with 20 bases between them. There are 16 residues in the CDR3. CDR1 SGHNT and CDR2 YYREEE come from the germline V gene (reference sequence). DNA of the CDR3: TGTGCCAGCAGCGCCCCATTCCGGGACGAAGTCTATGGCTACACCTTC. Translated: CASSAPFRDEVYGYTF.

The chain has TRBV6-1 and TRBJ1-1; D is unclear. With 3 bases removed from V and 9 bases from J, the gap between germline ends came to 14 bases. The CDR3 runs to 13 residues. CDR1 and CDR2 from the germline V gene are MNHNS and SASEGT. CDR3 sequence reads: CASSEVYREKAFF. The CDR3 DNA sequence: TGTGCCAGCAGTGAGGTGTATCGAGAAAAAGCTTTCTTT.

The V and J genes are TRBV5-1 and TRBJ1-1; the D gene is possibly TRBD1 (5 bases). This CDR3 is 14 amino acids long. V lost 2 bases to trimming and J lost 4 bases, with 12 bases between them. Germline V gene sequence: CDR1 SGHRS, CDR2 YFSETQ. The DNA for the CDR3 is TGCGCCAGCAGCTTCGCGGGACGGGGCACTGAAGCTTTCTTT. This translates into CASSFAGRGTEAFF.

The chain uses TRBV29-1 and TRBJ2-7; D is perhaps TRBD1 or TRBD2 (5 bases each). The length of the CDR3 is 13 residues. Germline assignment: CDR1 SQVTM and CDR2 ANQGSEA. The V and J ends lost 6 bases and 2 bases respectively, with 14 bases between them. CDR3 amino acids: CSVGDGWAYEQYF. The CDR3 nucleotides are TGCAGCGTCGGGGACGGGTGGGCCTACGAGCAGTACTTC.